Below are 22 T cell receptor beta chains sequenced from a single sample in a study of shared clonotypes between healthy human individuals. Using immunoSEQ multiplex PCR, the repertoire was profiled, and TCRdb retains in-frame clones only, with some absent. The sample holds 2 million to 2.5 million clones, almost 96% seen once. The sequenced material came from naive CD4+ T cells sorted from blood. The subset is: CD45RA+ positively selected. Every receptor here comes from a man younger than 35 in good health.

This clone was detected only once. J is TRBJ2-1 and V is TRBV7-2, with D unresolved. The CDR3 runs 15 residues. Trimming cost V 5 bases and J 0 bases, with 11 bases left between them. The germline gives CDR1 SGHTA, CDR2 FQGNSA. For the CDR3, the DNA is TGTGCCAGCAGCCTTCAGTCTAGCTCCTACAATGAGCAGTTCTTC. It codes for CASSLQSSSYNEQFF.

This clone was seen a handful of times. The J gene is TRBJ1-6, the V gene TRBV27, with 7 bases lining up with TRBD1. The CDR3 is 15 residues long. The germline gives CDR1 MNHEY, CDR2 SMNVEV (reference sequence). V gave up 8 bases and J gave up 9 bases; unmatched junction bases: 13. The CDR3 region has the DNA TGTGCCAGCGGGGCGACAGGGCGCGTAAGTTCACCCCTCCACTTT. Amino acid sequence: CASGATGRVSSPLHF.

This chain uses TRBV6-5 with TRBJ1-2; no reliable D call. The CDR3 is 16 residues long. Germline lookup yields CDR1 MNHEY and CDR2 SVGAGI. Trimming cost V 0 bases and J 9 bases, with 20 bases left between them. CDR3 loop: CASSYSTRTAFFSYTF. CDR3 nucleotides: TGTGCCAGCAGTTACTCGACCAGGACTGCTTTTTTTAGCTACACCTTC.

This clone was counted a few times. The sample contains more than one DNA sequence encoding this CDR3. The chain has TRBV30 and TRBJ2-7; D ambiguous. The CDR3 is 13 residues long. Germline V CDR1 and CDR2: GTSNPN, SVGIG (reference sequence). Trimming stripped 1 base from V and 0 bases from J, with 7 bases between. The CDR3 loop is CAWSGSGSYEQYF. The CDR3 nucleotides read TGTGCCTGGAGTGGGTCCGGCTCCTACGAGCAGTACTTC.

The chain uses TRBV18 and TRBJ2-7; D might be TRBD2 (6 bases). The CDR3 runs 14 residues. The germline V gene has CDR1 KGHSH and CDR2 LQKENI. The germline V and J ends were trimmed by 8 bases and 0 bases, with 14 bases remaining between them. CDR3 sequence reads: CASLRDGSSYEQYF. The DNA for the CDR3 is TGTGCCAGCCTCCGGGACGGGAGCTCCTACGAGCAGTACTTC.

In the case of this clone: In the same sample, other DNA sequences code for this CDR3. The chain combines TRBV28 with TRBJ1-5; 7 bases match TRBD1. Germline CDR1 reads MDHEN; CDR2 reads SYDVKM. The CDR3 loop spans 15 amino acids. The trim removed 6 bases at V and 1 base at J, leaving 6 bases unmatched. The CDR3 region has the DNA TGTGCCAGCAGCTCCACAGGGGTAAGCAATCAGCCCCAGCATTTT. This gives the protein CASSSTGVSNQPQHF.

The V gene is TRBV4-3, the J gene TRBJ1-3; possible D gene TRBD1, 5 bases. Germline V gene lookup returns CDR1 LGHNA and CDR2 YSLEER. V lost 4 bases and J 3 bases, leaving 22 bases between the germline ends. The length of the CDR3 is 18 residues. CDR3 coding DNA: TGCGCCAGCAGCCTCCTGGGCGGAGGGGAGAGAGGTGGAAACACCATATATTTT. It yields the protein CASSLLGGGERGGNTIYF.

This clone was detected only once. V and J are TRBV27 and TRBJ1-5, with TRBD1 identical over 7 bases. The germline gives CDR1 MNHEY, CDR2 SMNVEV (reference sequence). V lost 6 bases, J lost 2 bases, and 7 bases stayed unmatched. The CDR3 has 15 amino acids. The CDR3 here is CASSSQGLGNQPQHF. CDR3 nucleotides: TGTGCCAGCAGCTCACAGGGGCTGGGCAATCAGCCCCAGCATTTT.

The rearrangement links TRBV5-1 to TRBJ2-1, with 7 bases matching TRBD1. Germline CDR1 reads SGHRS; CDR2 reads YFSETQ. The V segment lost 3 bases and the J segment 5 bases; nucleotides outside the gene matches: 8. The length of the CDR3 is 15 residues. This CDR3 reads CASSSTHGTDNEQFF. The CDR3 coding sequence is TGCGCCAGCAGCTCTACTCACGGGACAGACAATGAGCAGTTCTTC.

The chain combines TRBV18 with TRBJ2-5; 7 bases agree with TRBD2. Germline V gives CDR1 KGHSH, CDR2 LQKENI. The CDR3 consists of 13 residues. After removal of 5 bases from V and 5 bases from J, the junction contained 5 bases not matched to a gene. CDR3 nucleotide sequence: TGTGCCAGCTCATCGGGACTATACGAGACCCAGTACTTC. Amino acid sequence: CASSSGLYETQYF.

The CDR3 region is CASSVGSSGSYEQYF. DNA of the CDR3: TGTGCCAGCAGCGTAGGGTCTAGCGGATCCTACGAGCAGTACTTC. This chain connects TRBV7-2 to TRBJ2-7; 7 nucleotides match TRBD2. Germline CDR1 is SGHTA and CDR2 is FQGNSA. The CDR3 consists of 15 residues. V was pared by 5 bases and J by 1 base, with 8 bases of the junction left unmatched.

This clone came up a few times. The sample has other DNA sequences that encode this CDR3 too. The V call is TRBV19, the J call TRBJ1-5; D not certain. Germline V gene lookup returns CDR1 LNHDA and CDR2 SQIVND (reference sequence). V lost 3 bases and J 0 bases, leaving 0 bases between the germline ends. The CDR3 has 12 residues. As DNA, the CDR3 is TGTGCCAGTAGTATTAGCAATCAGCCCCAGCATTTT. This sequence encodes CASSISNQPQHF.

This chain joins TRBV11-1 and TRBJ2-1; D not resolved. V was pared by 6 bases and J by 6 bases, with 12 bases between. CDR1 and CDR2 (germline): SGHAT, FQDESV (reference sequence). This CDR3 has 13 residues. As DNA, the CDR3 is TGTGCCAGCAGACCGAGAAGTCGCAATGAGCAGTTCTTC. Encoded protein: CASRPRSRNEQFF.

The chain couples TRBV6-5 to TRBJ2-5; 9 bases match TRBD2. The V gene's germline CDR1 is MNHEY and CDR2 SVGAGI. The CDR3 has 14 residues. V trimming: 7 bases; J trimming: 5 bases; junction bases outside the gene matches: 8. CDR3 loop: CASTPGTSSETQYF. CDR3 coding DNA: TGTGCCAGCACCCCCGGGACTAGCTCTGAGACCCAGTACTTC.

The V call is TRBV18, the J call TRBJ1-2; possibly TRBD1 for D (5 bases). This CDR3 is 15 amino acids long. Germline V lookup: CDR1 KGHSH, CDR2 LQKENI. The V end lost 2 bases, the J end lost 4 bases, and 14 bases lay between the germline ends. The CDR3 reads CASSPVEGRRYGYTF. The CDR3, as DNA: TGTGCCAGCTCACCAGTGGAGGGGCGTCGCTATGGCTACACCTTC. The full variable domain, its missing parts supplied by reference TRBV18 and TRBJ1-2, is NAGVMQNPRHLVRRRGQEARLRCSPMKGHSHVYWYRQLPEEGLKFMVYLQKENIIDESGMPKERFSAEFPKEGPSILRIQQVVRGDSAAYFCASSPVEGRRYGYTFGSGTRLTVV.

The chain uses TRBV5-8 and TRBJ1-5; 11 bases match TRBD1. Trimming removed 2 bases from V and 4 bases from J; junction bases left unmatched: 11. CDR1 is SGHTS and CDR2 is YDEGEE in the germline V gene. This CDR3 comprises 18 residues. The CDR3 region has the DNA TGTGCCAGCAGCTTCTTCAAAACCGGGGACAGGGGGAATCAGCCCCAGCATTTT. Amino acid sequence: CASSFFKTGDRGNQPQHF.

The CDR3 DNA is TGTGCCAGCAGCTTCCCTCAACAGGGTGCCGAGACCCAGTACTTC. Residues: CASSFPQQGAETQYF. The chain combines TRBV7-2 with TRBJ2-5; weak D call: TRBD1 (6 bases). The CDR3 consists of 15 residues. The V and J ends lost 3 bases and 5 bases respectively, with 16 bases between them. CDR1 SGHTA and CDR2 FQGNSA come from the germline V gene.

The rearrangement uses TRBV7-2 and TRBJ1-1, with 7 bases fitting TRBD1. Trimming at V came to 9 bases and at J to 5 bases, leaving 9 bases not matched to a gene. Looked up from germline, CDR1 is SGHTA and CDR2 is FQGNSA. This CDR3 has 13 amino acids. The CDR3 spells CASKGGGGTEAFF. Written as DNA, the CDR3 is TGTGCCAGTAAAGGGGGCGGAGGGACTGAAGCTTTCTTT. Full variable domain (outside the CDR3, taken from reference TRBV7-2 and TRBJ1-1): GAGVSQSPSNKVTEKGKDVELRCDPISGHTALYWYRQSLGQGLEFLIYFQGNSAPDKSGLPSDRFSAERTGGSVSTLTIQRTQQEDSAVYLCASKGGGGTEAFFGQGTRLTVV.

The CDR3 coding sequence is TGTGCCAGCAGCGGAGCCTCTAGCGGGCTACGCACAGATACGCAGTATTTT. This gives the protein CASSGASSGLRTDTQYF. V and J are TRBV9 and TRBJ2-3; TRBD2 matches 8 bases. With V trimmed by 3 bases and J by 1 base, 10 bases remained unmatched. The germline V gene has CDR1 SGDLS and CDR2 YYNGEE. The CDR3 spans 17 residues.

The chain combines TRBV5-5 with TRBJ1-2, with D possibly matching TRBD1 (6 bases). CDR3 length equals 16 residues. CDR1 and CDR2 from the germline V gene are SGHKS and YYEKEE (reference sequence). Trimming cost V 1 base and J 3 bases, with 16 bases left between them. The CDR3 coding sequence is TGTGCCAGCAGCTTGTACCCCGTGGGGGCTTACTATGGCTACACCTTC. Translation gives CASSLYPVGAYYGYTF.

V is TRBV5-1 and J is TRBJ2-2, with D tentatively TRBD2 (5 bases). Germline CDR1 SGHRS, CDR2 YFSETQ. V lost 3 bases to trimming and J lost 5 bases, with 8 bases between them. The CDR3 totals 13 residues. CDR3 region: CASSYERTGELFF. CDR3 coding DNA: TGCGCCAGCAGCTACGAGCGGACCGGGGAGCTGTTTTTT.

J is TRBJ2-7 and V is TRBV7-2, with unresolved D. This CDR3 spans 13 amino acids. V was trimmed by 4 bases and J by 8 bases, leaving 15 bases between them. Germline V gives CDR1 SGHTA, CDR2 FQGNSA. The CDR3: CASSSLQHYQQYF. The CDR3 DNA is TGTGCCAGCAGCTCCTTACAACATTACCAGCAGTACTTC. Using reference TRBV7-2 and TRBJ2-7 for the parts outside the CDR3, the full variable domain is GAGVSQSPSNKVTEKGKDVELRCDPISGHTALYWYRQSLGQGLEFLIYFQGNSAPDKSGLPSDRFSAERTGGSVSTLTIQRTQQEDSAVYLCASSSLQHYQQYFGPGTRLTVT.